The clone carrying this T cell receptor beta chain came up once. Its antigen is not identified. Regarding treatment: 15 to 20 received Ad26.COV2.S at low or high dose, single or two shots; five or six received placebo; per-sample allocation not given. Sampling took place 63 days after the first vaccine or placebo injection. Clones were read by immunoSEQ multiplex PCR, and TCRdb kept only the in-frame ones, dropping some. The sample carries about 350,000 clones, around 88% recorded once. The data derive from a study of Ad26.COV2.S vaccination and SARS-CoV-2 variants. Overall study results and limits: Substantial breadth in spike-specific CD8+ and CD4+ T cell responses was reportedly seen after vaccination.

The sample consisted of peripheral blood, taken in a trial of Ad26.COV2.S vaccine versus placebo. The clonotype was recovered from a person between 18 and 65 years old who received the Ad26.COV2.S COVID-19 vaccine or a placebo.

DNA for the CDR3: TGTGCTAGTGGTTTGGTAACAGGGATAAATCAGCCCCAGCATTTT. It specifies CASGLVTGINQPQHF. The chain has TRBV12-5 and TRBJ1-5, with D tentatively TRBD1 (6 bases). The CDR3 totals 15 residues. Germline V CDR1 and CDR2: LGHNT, FRNRAP. The germline V and J ends were trimmed by 0 bases and 4 bases, with 10 bases remaining between them.